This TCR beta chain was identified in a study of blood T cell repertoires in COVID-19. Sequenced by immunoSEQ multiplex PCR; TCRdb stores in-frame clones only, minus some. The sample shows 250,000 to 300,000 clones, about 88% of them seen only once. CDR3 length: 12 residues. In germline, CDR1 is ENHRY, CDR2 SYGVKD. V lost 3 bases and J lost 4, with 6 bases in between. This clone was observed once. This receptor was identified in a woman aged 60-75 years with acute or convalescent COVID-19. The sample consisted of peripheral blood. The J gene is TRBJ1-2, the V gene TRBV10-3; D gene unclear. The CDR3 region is CAISDGVYGYTF. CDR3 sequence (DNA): TGTGCCATCAGTGACGGGGTCTATGGCTACACCTTC.